The rows below give T cell receptor beta chains drawn from one sample of a study of T cell repertoires in cytomegalovirus infection. MiXCR, applied by TCRdb to the reads, yields one record per CDR3 protein. The table records some 320,000 distinct CDR3 sequences, around 9.5% of them present only once. Sequences were obtained from PBMCs. All receptors come from a human donor in good health (CMV status not recorded). Some clones in this sample may be carry-over from other donors' samples. CDR3s include the opening cysteine and the closing phenylalanine or tryptophan. A D gene is named only where the DNA matches it firmly. Where a row states a size, it is once, few, many or the class of an expanded clone; other rows omit it.

cdr3_nt cdr3_aa v_call clone_size d_call j_call
TGTGCCAGCCTCGGACAGGGGAATGGCTACACCTTC CASLGQGNGYTF TRBV7-9 NA TRBD1 TRBJ1-2
TGTGCCAGCAGCTCGGCCGGGACAGGGACCATCTACGAGCAGTACTTC CASSSAGTGTIYEQYF TRBV7-2 NA TRBD1 TRBJ2-7
TGTGCCAGCAGCACACTAGCGGGAGGGCGGGACACCGGGGAGCTGTTTTTT CASSTLAGGRDTGELFF TRBV7-2 many TRBD2 TRBJ2-2
TGCAGCGTTGGTACGGGCGGGAGTACGTATGAGCAGTTCTTC CSVGTGGSTYEQFF TRBV29-1 few TRBD2 TRBJ2-1
TGTGCCAGCAGCGTAGGGGCTAGCGGTTACAATGAGCAGTTCTTC CASSVGASGYNEQFF TRBV7-8 many TRBD2 TRBJ2-1
TGCGCCAGCAGCCAAGCTGGGGCAGGCCTTGGCGGGGAGCTGTTTTTT CASSQAGAGLGGELFF TRBV4-3 NA NA TRBJ2-2
TGTGCCAGCAGTTTAGCGCGGAGTAGCGGGGGGGCCCATGAGCAGTTCTTC CASSLARSSGGAHEQFF TRBV12-3/TRBV12-4 many TRBD2 TRBJ2-1
TGTGCCAGCAGCCCAGGGACACCCTCCTACAATGAGCAGTTCTTC CASSPGTPSYNEQFF TRBV7-2 many NA TRBJ2-1
TGTGCCAGCAGCTTAGCGGGGTTTCTAGCGGGGGGGCCCAATGAGCAGTTCTTC CASSLAGFLAGGPNEQFF TRBV7-2 NA TRBD2 TRBJ2-1
TGTGCCACCAACTCTTTGGGGGTCGGGTCCTACGAGCAGTACTTC CATNSLGVGSYEQYF TRBV10-3 few NA TRBJ2-7
TGTGCCAGTCTAATAAGGAGTTCAGGAGAGCAGTTCTTC CASLIRSSGEQFF TRBV19 many NA TRBJ2-1
TGTGCCAGCAGCTCTCACCACAGGGACTCTGGAAACACCATATATTTT CASSSHHRDSGNTIYF TRBV7-9 many NA TRBJ1-3
TGTGCCAGCAGCTCTACTAGCGGGGGGTTCTACGAGCAGTACTTC CASSSTSGGFYEQYF TRBV7-2 NA TRBD2 TRBJ2-7
TGTGCCACCAGCAGAGTCGGACAGACCAATGAGCAGTTCTTC CATSRVGQTNEQFF TRBV15 many NA TRBJ2-1
TGTGCCAGCACCGTCTGGACAGGGAGGAGCACCATATATTTT CASTVWTGRSTIYF TRBV12-3/TRBV12-4 NA TRBD1 TRBJ1-3
TGTGCCACCAATCTAAGACTAGCGGGAGGGGATGAGCAGTTCTTC CATNLRLAGGDEQFF TRBV7-8 many TRBD2 TRBJ2-1
TGTGCCAGCAGTGAAGCAAAACGGGGAAAAAATTTT CASSEAKRGKNF TRBV2 few NA TRBJ1-4
TGTGCCAGCAGTGATGGGGACATGGGCTACACCTTC CASSDGDMGYTF TRBV6-6 NA NA TRBJ1-2
TGTGCCAGCAGCTTATTGTGGGGACCTAGCTACAATGAGCAGTTCTTC CASSLLWGPSYNEQFF TRBV7-4 many NA TRBJ2-1
TGTGCCAGCAGGGACAGTTTCTACGAGCAGTACTTC CASRDSFYEQYF TRBV28 NA NA TRBJ2-7
TGTGCCATCAGCACCGGGACTATCCCATCCTACAATGAGCAGTTCTTC CAISTGTIPSYNEQFF TRBV10-3 NA TRBD2 TRBJ2-1
TGTGCCAGCAGCCCCCTAATAGGGTCCTATGGCTACACCTTC CASSPLIGSYGYTF TRBV7-6 NA NA TRBJ1-2
TGTGCCAGCAGGGACAGGGGTCTTAACTATGGCTACACCTTC CASRDRGLNYGYTF TRBV7-2 many TRBD1 TRBJ1-2
TGTGCCAGCAGCTTAGTCCGGACAGGGGTGAACACTGAAGCTTTCTTT CASSLVRTGVNTEAFF TRBV7-2 many TRBD1 TRBJ1-1
TGCGCCAGCAGCCAAGCGCTACAAGAGACCCAGTACTTC CASSQALQETQYF TRBV4-3 few NA TRBJ2-5
TGTGCCAGCAGTTTAAGAGGGCCCTCCTACGAGCAGTACTTC CASSLRGPSYEQYF TRBV12-3/TRBV12-4 many NA TRBJ2-7
TGTGCCAGCGGGAGGGCCGGGCAAGAGACCCAGTACTTC CASGRAGQETQYF TRBV28 few TRBD2 TRBJ2-5
TGTGCCAGCAGCTTACACAGGGCGTCCCAGGAGCAGTACTTC CASSLHRASQEQYF TRBV7-2 many NA TRBJ2-7
TGTGCCAGCAGTCAGGGGCCCGATATGCTCTACGAGCAGTACTTC CASSQGPDMLYEQYF TRBV7-6 many NA TRBJ2-7
TGTGCCAGTAGTATAGTCGGAGGTAAGAGCTCCTACAATGAGCAGTTCTTC CASSIVGGKSSYNEQFF TRBV19 few NA TRBJ2-1
TGTGCCAGTAGTATGGGCGGATACGAGCAGTACTTC CASSMGGYEQYF TRBV19 few NA TRBJ2-7
TGTGCCAGCAGCTTAGCGGGAGGGCGGTCAGGTTTCTTT CASSLAGGRSGFF TRBV11-2 few NA TRBJ1-1
TGTGCCATCAGTGCCGCTCCAAATCAGCCCCAGCATTTT CAISAAPNQPQHF TRBV10-3 many NA TRBJ1-5
TGTGCCAGCAGCGTAGAGGCGGGGTACACAGATACGCAGTATTTT CASSVEAGYTDTQYF TRBV9 few NA TRBJ2-3
TGTGCCAGCAGGGATCTTACAGGGGGCTTAGACACTGAAGCTTTCTTT CASRDLTGGLDTEAFF TRBV7-6 many TRBD1 TRBJ1-1
TGCAGCGCCATAGACAGACCTTTGGGAAACACCATATATTTT CSAIDRPLGNTIYF TRBV29-1 many NA TRBJ1-3
TGTGCCAGCAGCATCGGACAGCAAATCACCGGGGAGCTGTTTTTT CASSIGQQITGELFF TRBV5-4 few NA TRBJ2-2
TGTGCCAGCAGTTACGGAGGACCGTCGGGCAATCAGCCCCAGCATTTT CASSYGGPSGNQPQHF TRBV28 NA NA TRBJ1-5
TGCGCCAGCAGCCAGGAGACTAGTCGCGAGCAGTACTTC CASSQETSREQYF TRBV4-3 few NA TRBJ2-7
TGTGCCAGCAGTTGGGCGGAGTCCAACTACTACGAGCAGTACTTC CASSWAESNYYEQYF TRBV6-2/TRBV6-3 NA NA TRBJ2-7
TGTGCCACCAGTGACCCCGGGACGGATAGCACAGATACGCAGTATTTT CATSDPGTDSTDTQYF TRBV24-1 NA NA TRBJ2-3
TGTGCCAGCAGAGGGACAGGCGTTAACTATGGCTACACCTTC CASRGTGVNYGYTF TRBV25-1 few TRBD1 TRBJ1-2
TGTGCCAGCAGCTTAGCTACTAGCGGGGCCTACGAGCAGTACTTC CASSLATSGAYEQYF TRBV7-2 many TRBD2 TRBJ2-7
TGTGCCAGCTCCTTCCATGACACTGAAGCTTTCTTT CASSFHDTEAFF TRBV5-6 many NA TRBJ1-1
TGCGCCAGCAAATCCCAGAGAGTCGGGACAGAGGAGACCCAGTACTTC CASKSQRVGTEETQYF TRBV23-1 many TRBD1 TRBJ2-5
TGTGCCAGCACCCCTATCCCGCCGAGGGCAGGGCGGATGAACACTGAAGCTTTCTTT CASTPIPPRAGRMNTEAFF TRBV7-6 many NA TRBJ1-1
TGTGCCAGCAGTTCTGGACAGGGAAGGAATCAGCCCCAGCATTTT CASSSGQGRNQPQHF TRBV12-3/TRBV12-4 few TRBD1 TRBJ1-5
TGCAGTGCAAGAGGCGGACCTGGGAATAATTCACCCCTCCACTTT CSARGGPGNNSPLHF TRBV20-1 many NA TRBJ1-6
TGTGCCAGCAGCTTAGGTCTCTACTTACACGAGCAGTACTTC CASSLGLYLHEQYF TRBV11-2 few NA TRBJ2-7
TGTGCCAGCAGTTCCGTAGCCCACTGGGGTGAGCAGTTCTTC CASSSVAHWGEQFF TRBV6-2/TRBV6-3 many NA TRBJ2-1
TGTGCCAGCAGTGAAGAGTGGCAGCCACCCTACGAGCAGTACTTC CASSEEWQPPYEQYF TRBV6-1 few NA TRBJ2-7
TGTGCCAGCAGCTACGGACAGGGATACAATGAGCAGTTCTTC CASSYGQGYNEQFF TRBV7-2 many TRBD1 TRBJ2-1
TGTGCCAGCAGCCCGGACGGAGCTCACGAGCAGTACTTC CASSPDGAHEQYF TRBV4-2 NA NA TRBJ2-7
TGCAGTGCTAGGTTGCCCTCCTCGGCAACTAATGAAAAACTGTTTTTT CSARLPSSATNEKLFF TRBV20-1 many NA TRBJ1-4